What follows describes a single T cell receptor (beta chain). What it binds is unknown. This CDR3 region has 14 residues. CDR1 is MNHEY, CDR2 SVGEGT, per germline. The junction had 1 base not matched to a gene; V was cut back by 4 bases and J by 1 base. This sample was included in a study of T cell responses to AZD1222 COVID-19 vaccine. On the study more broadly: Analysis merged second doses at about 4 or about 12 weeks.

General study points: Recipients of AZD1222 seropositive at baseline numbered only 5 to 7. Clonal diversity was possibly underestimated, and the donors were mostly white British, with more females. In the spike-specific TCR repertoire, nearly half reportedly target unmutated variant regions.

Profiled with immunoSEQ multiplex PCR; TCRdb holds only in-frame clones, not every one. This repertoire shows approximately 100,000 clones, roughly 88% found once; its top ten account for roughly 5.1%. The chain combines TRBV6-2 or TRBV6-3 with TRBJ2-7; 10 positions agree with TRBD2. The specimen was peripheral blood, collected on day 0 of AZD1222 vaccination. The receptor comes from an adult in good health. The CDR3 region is CASSSTSGSYEQYF. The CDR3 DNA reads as TGTGCCAGCAGTTCGACTAGCGGGTCCTACGAGCAGTACTTC.